The 31 T cell receptor beta chains presented below share a single source sample, sequenced in a study of blood T cell repertoires in COVID-19. Measured with immunoSEQ multiplex PCR; TCRdb has only the in-frame clones, and not every one. The sample yields around 97,000 clones, roughly 87% seen once. The sequenced sample was peripheral blood. The origin of the receptors is a human donor in a cohort sampled during active COVID-19.

The chain has TRBV18 and TRBJ1-5, with TRBD1 identical over 10 bases. In germline, CDR1 is KGHSH, CDR2 LQKENI. This CDR3 has 18 residues. With 6 bases clipped from V and 0 bases from J, the junction kept 11 bases outside the gene matches. The CDR3 here is CASSHGDRGYFSNQPQHF. The DNA for the CDR3 is TGTGCCAGCTCTCACGGGGACAGGGGCTACTTTAGCAATCAGCCCCAGCATTTT. The whole variable domain, remainder taken from reference TRBV18 and TRBJ1-5, is NAGVMQNPRHLVRRRGQEARLRCSPMKGHSHVYWYRQLPEEGLKFMVYLQKENIIDESGMPKERFSAEFPKEGPSILRIQQVVRGDSAAYFCASSHGDRGYFSNQPQHFGDGTRLSIL.

The gene calls are TRBV9 and TRBJ2-3; D is perhaps TRBD1 (6 bases). CDR1 and CDR2 (germline): SGDLS, YYNGEE. The CDR3 sequence is 17 residues long. Trimming took 0 bases from V and 4 from J, leaving 18 bases between them. The CDR3 coding sequence is TGTGCCAGCAGCGTAGGGGCAGCATTTGGGACATCAGATACGCAGTATTTT. This codes for CASSVGAAFGTSDTQYF.

The V call is TRBV19, the J call TRBJ2-2, with 10 nucleotides matching TRBD1. V shed 5 bases, J shed 1 base, and the junction held 1 base outside the gene matches. Germline V gene sequence: CDR1 LNHDA, CDR2 SQIVND (reference sequence). The CDR3 totals 15 residues. CDR3: CASSGQGENTGELFF. DNA of the CDR3: TGTGCCAGTAGTGGACAGGGGGAGAACACCGGGGAGCTGTTTTTT.

The V gene is TRBV19, the J gene TRBJ2-5, with 7 bases matching TRBD1. CDR3 size: 15 residues. V lost 4 bases and J lost 2; bases outside the gene matches: 7. Per the germline V gene, CDR1 is LNHDA and CDR2 is SQIVND (reference sequence). In DNA form, the CDR3 reads TGTGCCAGTAGTACCCCAGGCAGGGGGCAAGAGACCCAGTACTTC. Its translation: CASSTPGRGQETQYF.

This clone was found once. J is TRBJ2-7 and V is TRBV25-1; D possibly corresponds to TRBD2 (5 bases). The germline V gene has CDR1 MGHDK and CDR2 SYGVNS. This CDR3 spans 12 amino acids. Trimming removed 8 bases at V and 6 bases at J, with 14 bases between. The CDR3 DNA reads as TGTGCCAGCGGGCCCGGCGGGTTCGAGCAGTACTTC. It yields the protein CASGPGGFEQYF.

V and J are TRBV11-3 and TRBJ1-1, with no clear D. The CDR3 is made up of 12 amino acids. Germline V gives CDR1 SGHNT, CDR2 YENEEA. V lost 5 bases to trimming and J lost 7 bases, with 11 bases between them. CDR3 residues: CASSRTSGEAFF. The CDR3 nucleotides are TGTGCCAGCAGCCGTACCAGTGGTGAAGCTTTCTTT.

The chain joins TRBV12-3 or TRBV12-4 to TRBJ2-3; D uncertain. The length of the CDR3 is 13 residues. Trimming took 1 base from V and 7 from J, leaving 9 bases between them. The CDR3 DNA reads as TGTGCCAGCAGTTTAGTCCTTCTATATACGCAGTATTTT. Translation gives CASSLVLLYTQYF.

Here the CDR3 DNA reads TGTGCCAGCACCCTATCGACAGGGAGTGAAAAACTGTTTTTT. Translation gives CASTLSTGSEKLFF. The gene calls are TRBV6-5 and TRBJ1-4, with 7 positions matching TRBD1. The CDR3 contains 14 residues. J gave up 7 bases and V 7 bases, and 9 bases lay outside the gene matches. Germline loops: CDR1 MNHEY, CDR2 SVGAGI.

This chain uses TRBV3-1 (or the pseudogene TRBV3-2) with TRBJ2-7; 9 bases map to TRBD2. After removal of 4 bases from V and 4 bases from J, the junction contained 8 bases not matched to a gene. This CDR3 spans 15 amino acids. Germline-derived CDR1 and CDR2 are LGHDT and YNNKEL (reference sequence). The CDR3 here is CASSLGTSLSYEQYF. As DNA, the CDR3 is TGTGCCAGCAGCCTTGGGACTAGCCTTTCTTACGAGCAGTACTTC.

The chain has TRBV5-1 and TRBJ2-7, with D perhaps matching TRBD1 (6 bases). Per germline, CDR1 SGHRS and CDR2 YFSETQ. The length of the CDR3 is 14 residues. Trimming shortened V by 4 bases and J by 3 bases, and 14 bases separated the two germline ends. CDR3 DNA sequence: TGCGCCAGCAGCACCGGACAGTTAGACTACGAGCAGTACTTC. This translates into CASSTGQLDYEQYF.

This sequence joins TRBV6-1 and TRBJ2-3; 10 bases are a match to TRBD2. The trim removed 4 bases at V and 5 bases at J, leaving 0 bases unmatched. The CDR3 is made up of 13 amino acids. Germline V gene lookup returns CDR1 MNHNS and CDR2 SASEGT. The DNA for the CDR3 is TGTGCCAGCAGTGTAGCGGGAGGAGATACGCAGTATTTT. Its protein product is CASSVAGGDTQYF.

The chain is built from TRBV11-1 and TRBJ2-7, with D unresolved. The CDR3 has 12 residues. Germline V gene data show CDR1 as SGHAT and CDR2 as FQDESV (reference sequence). Trimming cost V 5 bases and J 2 bases, with 7 bases left between them. The CDR3: CASSLNPYEQYF. The CDR3 coding sequence is TGTGCCAGCAGCCTAAATCCCTACGAGCAGTACTTC.

This clone was picked up a small number of times. The chain employs TRBV19 and TRBJ1-2; 11 bases are shared with TRBD1. The CDR3 is made up of 16 amino acids. Trimming took 7 bases from V and 4 from J; bases not matched to a gene: 11. Germline values: CDR1 LNHDA, CDR2 SQIVND (reference sequence). CDR3 DNA: TGTGCCAGTACGCCGGGACAGGGGGAATTTCTCTATGGCTACACCTTC. It encodes CASTPGQGEFLYGYTF.

This clone was counted between two and nine times. This sequence joins TRBV18 and TRBJ2-2; D may be TRBD2 (7 bases). The length of the CDR3 is 16 residues. Trimming left V 0 bases short and J 3 bases short, with 11 bases between. The germline CDR1 and CDR2 sequences are KGHSH and LQKENI. The DNA for the CDR3 is TGTGCCAGCTCACCACCGGGAGGGGGTGACACCGGGGAGCTGTTTTTT. Protein product: CASSPPGGGDTGELFF.

The chain couples TRBV3-1 (or the pseudogene TRBV3-2) to TRBJ1-2; TRBD1 might be the D (6 bases). CDR1 and CDR2 (germline): LGHDT, YNNKEL (reference sequence). The CDR3 runs to 18 residues. Trimming removed 3 bases at V and 2 bases at J, with 22 bases between. The CDR3 nucleotides are TGTGCCAGCAGCCATCAAAAGTTCGGGACACTTATAAACTATGGCTACACCTTC. It translates to CASSHQKFGTLINYGYTF.

The rearrangement links TRBV11-1 to TRBJ2-1, with D uncertain. Between the trimmed V and J ends, which lost 1 base and 10 bases, there was a span of 11 bases. This CDR3 contains 13 residues. Germline V gives CDR1 SGHAT, CDR2 FQDESV (reference sequence). The DNA for the CDR3 is TGTGCCAGCAGCTTAGGAGTGGTTAACGAGCAGTTCTTC. Translation gives CASSLGVVNEQFF.

DNA of the CDR3: TGTGCCAGCAGCTTAGCTCCAGGGGGCGGGGGTGGCTACACCTTC. It specifies CASSLAPGGGGGYTF. The chain employs TRBV7-2 and TRBJ1-2; the match to TRBD1 covers 8 bases. The CDR3 length is 15 residues. Trimming removed 0 bases from V and 7 bases from J; junction bases left unmatched: 7. Germline CDR1 and CDR2: SGHTA and FQGNSA.

This sequence joins TRBV11-2 and TRBJ1-4; TRBD1 agrees at 7 bases. V was clipped by 1 base and J by 4 bases; unmatched bases: 3. The CDR3 has 15 residues. The germline gives CDR1 SGHAT, CDR2 FQNNGV. CDR3 DNA: TGTGCCAGCAGCTTAGTTTCAGGGGGTAATGAAAAACTGTTTTTT. Its translation is CASSLVSGGNEKLFF.

This clone was picked up one time. The V gene is TRBV30, the J gene TRBJ1-3; TRBD1 agrees at 7 bases. Germline V lookup: CDR1 GTSNPN, CDR2 SVGIG (reference sequence). V was clipped by 2 bases and J by 14 bases; unmatched bases: 15. CDR3 size: 14 residues. In DNA form, the CDR3 reads TGTGCCTGGAGTCTTACCGGGACAGTGGGCACTCTATATTTT. Translation gives CAWSLTGTVGTLYF.

This clone was observed a handful of times. The chain links TRBV13 to TRBJ2-7; 9 bases fit TRBD1. Trimming took 5 bases from V and 7 from J; bases not matched to a gene: 9. CDR1 and CDR2 (germline): PRHDT, FYEKMQ (reference sequence). This CDR3 comprises 14 residues. Here the CDR3 reads CASSRNGQGREQYF. The CDR3 DNA sequence: TGTGCCAGCAGCCGAAATGGACAGGGGAGGGAGCAGTACTTC. Full variable domain (missing parts from reference TRBV13 and TRBJ2-7): AAGVIQSPRHLIKEKRETATLKCYPIPRHDTVYWYQQGPGQDPQFLISFYEKMQSDKGSIPDRFSAQQFSDYHSELNMSSLELGDSALYFCASSRNGQGREQYFGPGTRLTVT.

The chain uses TRBV11-2 and TRBJ1-1; D remains unclear. Germline CDR1 is SGHAT and CDR2 is FQNNGV. CDR3 length equals 18 residues. With 1 base removed from V and 1 base from J, the gap between germline ends came to 19 bases. In DNA form, the CDR3 reads TGTGCCAGCAGCTTAGTAAGATTTAGGAGCCGAGGGAACACTGAAGCTTTCTTT. Translation gives CASSLVRFRSRGNTEAFF.

V usage is TRBV28 and J usage is TRBJ2-3, with a tentative D call TRBD2 (5 bases). V lost 2 bases, J lost 3 bases, and 15 bases lay in between. This CDR3 region has 16 residues. Per germline, CDR1 MDHEN and CDR2 SYDVKM. The CDR3 region has the DNA TGTGCCAGCAGTTTACCTTGGGAGTACAGAACAGATACGCAGTATTTT. Translating gives CASSLPWEYRTDTQYF.

This chain joins TRBV7-3 and TRBJ1-1, with D possibly being TRBD1 (5 bases). Trimming took 5 bases from V and 1 from J, leaving 8 bases between them. Per the germline V gene, CDR1 is SGHTA and CDR2 is FQGTGA. CDR3 length: 13 amino acids. CDR3 DNA: TGTGCCAGCAGCGCCCAGGGGAACACTGAAGCTTTCTTT. It specifies CASSAQGNTEAFF.

A few counts support this clone. V usage is TRBV19 and J usage is TRBJ2-3; the match to TRBD2 covers 9 bases. CDR1 and CDR2 (germline): LNHDA, SQIVND (reference sequence). V lost 3 bases, J lost 0 bases, and 10 bases stayed unmatched. This CDR3 contains 18 residues. DNA of the CDR3: TGTGCCAGTAGTATCCGCCGCGCTAGCGGGGCTAGCACAGATACGCAGTATTTT. This translates into CASSIRRASGASTDTQYF.

The V call is TRBV2, the J call TRBJ2-5; 10 nucleotides match TRBD1. Germline loops: CDR1 SNHLY, CDR2 FYNNEI. The CDR3 is 16 residues long. V lost 0 bases, J lost 5 bases, and 6 bases stayed unmatched. CDR3: CASSEAGRTGGETQYF. CDR3 in DNA: TGTGCCAGCAGTGAAGCTGGAAGGACAGGGGGGGAGACCCAGTACTTC.

The J gene is TRBJ1-1, the V gene TRBV28, with 7 bases fitting TRBD1. Germline CDR1 reads MDHEN; CDR2 reads SYDVKM. This CDR3 is built from 11 residues. The V and J ends lost 6 bases and 12 bases, in that order; junction bases with no gene match: 7. The CDR3 is CASSAGTDTFF. CDR3 in DNA: TGTGCCAGCAGCGCCGGGACAGATACTTTCTTT.

V is TRBV2 and J is TRBJ2-7; D possibly corresponds to TRBD1 (5 bases). Trimming left V 5 bases short and J 0 bases short, with 11 bases between. CDR1 and CDR2 from the germline V gene are SNHLY and FYNNEI. The CDR3 has 14 amino acids. This chain's CDR3 is CASSRQIISYEQYF. The CDR3 region has the DNA TGTGCCAGCAGTCGACAGATTATCTCCTACGAGCAGTACTTC.

The chain joins TRBV28 to TRBJ2-5, with 8 bases that match TRBD1. The germline V gene has CDR1 MDHEN and CDR2 SYDVKM. CDR3 length equals 15 residues. The trim removed 5 bases at V and 1 base at J, leaving 6 bases unmatched. The CDR3 DNA sequence: TGTGCCAGCAGTGTCCAGACAGGGGTCCAAGAGACCCAGTACTTC. Translating it yields CASSVQTGVQETQYF.

The V gene is TRBV11-3, the J gene TRBJ2-2, with 10 bases lining up with TRBD2. The V segment lost 3 bases and the J segment 4 bases; nucleotides outside the gene matches: 14. Germline values: CDR1 SGHNT, CDR2 YENEEA. The CDR3 sequence is 19 residues long. CDR3 amino acids: CASSFGSGRAKWGTGELFF. CDR3 DNA sequence: TGTGCCAGCAGCTTCGGCAGCGGGAGGGCCAAGTGGGGCACCGGGGAGCTGTTTTTT.

V is TRBV12-2 and J is TRBJ2-2; the D call of TRBD1 is as the table states it, not checked on the DNA. TRBV12-2 is listed as a pseudogene. The CDR3 has 16 amino acids. The CDR3 bases are TGTGCAAGTCGCTTAGAAGACAGGGGGCAACACGGGGAGCTGTTTTTT. This gives the protein CASRLEDRGQHGELFF.

This chain uses TRBV11-2 with TRBJ2-7; 7 bases agree with TRBD2. CDR1 SGHAT and CDR2 FQNNGV come from the germline V gene. Unmatched junction bases numbered 9, after V lost 4 bases and J lost 3 bases. This CDR3 spans 15 amino acids. This CDR3 is CASSWGGTINYEQYF. The CDR3 DNA reads TGTGCCAGCAGCTGGGGGGGGACTATAAACTACGAGCAGTACTTC.